This T cell receptor beta chain was identified in a study of cytomegalovirus exposure and HLA in healthy donors. Use of 60 Vbeta and 13 Jbeta primers characterized the PCR. Authors' analysis steps: There were about 88 million unique TCR beta chains by a later count, and approximately 12 million of them were shared. Sequencing was performed with immunoSEQ multiplex PCR; in TCRdb, only in-frame clones are kept and a portion is missing. V and J calls and clone size are as listed in that table; D and trimming were resolved from the DNA. Of some 66,000 clones in the sample, 80% to 90% were seen once. Study conclusions and caveats: Cytomegalovirus association was listed for 164 TCR beta chains. In terms of immune exposure information, only CMV serostatus was available. About 87% or about 30% of the time was how often most TCR beta V segments were productive, according to an earlier analysis.

In regard to this clone: Its specificity is not known.

Trimming cost V 2 bases and J 7 bases, with 12 bases left between them. CDR1 MNHNS and CDR2 SASEGT come from the germline V gene. CDR3 length equals 14 residues. This clonotype was obtained from a woman in her 30s in good health and CMV-seronegative. The gene calls are TRBV6-1 and TRBJ1-5, with D tentatively TRBD1 (6 bases). Specimen: PBMCs. The CDR3 bases are TGTGCCAGCAGTGAACCGGGGGGGCGGCAGCCCCAGCATTTT. This translates into CASSEPGGRQPQHF.